These 18 T cell receptor beta chains originate from one sample sequenced in a study of blood T cells in healthy people across ages. Primers used in a second PCR of roughly 6 to 11 cycles were a sample-barcoded 5' primer and a J-beta primer mix. From the 5' RACE reads, TCRdb called clonotypes with MiXCR, one entry per CDR3 protein. The sample has around 750,000 distinct CDR3 sequences; approximately 53% are singletons. Sequences were obtained from blood. These receptors came from an older man in good health.

This rearrangement joins TRBV6-4 to TRBJ1-1; D might be TRBD1 (5 bases). Per the germline V gene, CDR1 is MRHNA and CDR2 is SNTAGT. The CDR3 contains 14 residues. Trimming pared 6 bases from V and 4 bases from J, leaving 15 bases between. CDR3 nucleotides: TGTGCCAGCAGGGGACGGCTGGAAGGCACTGAAGCTTTCTTT. Protein product: CASRGRLEGTEAFF.

This clonotype was seen only a few times. The V call is TRBV20-1, the J call TRBJ1-2, with D hard to call. The CDR3 consists of 13 residues. From germline, CDR1 is DFQATT and CDR2 SNEGSKA (reference sequence). Deletions cut 3 bases from V and 0 bases from J, with 8 bases between. The CDR3, as DNA: TGCAGTGCTAGTCTGGCGACTAACTATGGCTACACCTTC. Amino acid sequence: CSASLATNYGYTF.

This clonotype has a handful of counts. The V and J genes are TRBV7-2 and TRBJ2-1, with a possible D match to TRBD1 (6 bases). V was trimmed by 1 base and J by 6 bases, leaving 13 bases between them. The CDR3 has 15 amino acids. Germline V CDR1 and CDR2: SGHTA, FQGNSA. CDR3 nucleotide sequence: TGTGCCAGCAGCTTAGAATCCGGGACAATCAATGAGCAGTTCTTC. Translated: CASSLESGTINEQFF.

This rearrangement joins TRBV5-1 to TRBJ1-1; a possible D gene is TRBD1 (5 bases). The CDR3 has 13 residues. Deletions cut 6 bases from V and 4 bases from J, with 13 bases between. The germline V gene has CDR1 SGHRS and CDR2 YFSETQ. For the CDR3, the DNA is TGCGCCAGCACAGGGACTCTCCTCACTGAAGCTTTCTTT. It specifies CASTGTLLTEAFF.

The gene calls are TRBV20-1 and TRBJ1-5; D is possibly TRBD1 (6 bases). The germline gives CDR1 DFQATT, CDR2 SNEGSKA (reference sequence). This CDR3 has 15 amino acids. Trimming stripped 3 bases from V and 3 bases from J, with 15 bases between. CDR3: CSASPGGQPNQPQHF. CDR3 nucleotides: TGCAGTGCTAGCCCCGGGGGACAACCCAATCAGCCCCAGCATTTT.

The gene calls are TRBV2 and TRBJ1-6; D gene ambiguous. Per the germline V gene, CDR1 is SNHLY and CDR2 is FYNNEI. The ends were cut back, 6 bases at V and 0 bases at J, with 9 bases in the middle. The CDR3 totals 15 residues. DNA of the CDR3: TGTGCCAGCAGGACCCCCGGCTCCTATAATTCACCCCTCCACTTT. Translated: CASRTPGSYNSPLHF.

V usage is TRBV20-1 and J usage is TRBJ2-1, with 8 bases identical to TRBD1. The CDR3 contains 13 residues. J was trimmed by 9 bases and V by 6 bases; bases with no gene match: 10. CDR1 is DFQATT, CDR2 SNEGSKA, per germline (reference sequence). The CDR3 DNA is TGCAGTGCGGACAGGGATACAATAGGTGAGCAGTTCTTC. Its protein is CSADRDTIGEQFF.

The chain combines TRBV9 with TRBJ2-1; D gene ambiguous. Per germline, CDR1 SGDLS and CDR2 YYNGEE. CDR3 length: 15 amino acids. The ends were cut back, 0 bases at V and 5 bases at J, with 12 bases in the middle. The CDR3 nucleotides read TGTGCCAGCAGCGTAGGAGAGCTAGTGCACAATGAGCAGTTCTTC. Translating it yields CASSVGELVHNEQFF.

As concerns this clonotype: One end of the junction is discordant with germline, which a read error may explain. V usage is TRBV6-6 and J usage is TRBJ2-2; possible D gene TRBD1, 6 bases. Germline V lookup: CDR1 MNHNY, CDR2 SVGAGI (reference sequence). The CDR3 is 11 residues long. The CDR3 sequence is CASSTPGALFF. The CDR3 nucleotides are TGTGCCAGCAGTACCCCAGGGGCGCTGTTTTTT.

V usage is TRBV2 and J usage is TRBJ1-1; 9 bases agree with TRBD1. The CDR3 is made up of 13 amino acids. V trimming: 7 bases; J trimming: 6 bases; junction bases outside the gene matches: 6. Germline V gene sequence: CDR1 SNHLY, CDR2 FYNNEI. The CDR3 is CASISDRGAEAFF. In DNA form, the CDR3 reads TGTGCCAGCATCTCGGACAGGGGCGCTGAAGCTTTCTTT.

This clonotype showed up just once. This rearrangement joins TRBV10-1 to TRBJ2-4; D may match TRBD1 or TRBD2 (6 bases each). Near its end, the DNA agrees better with TRBJ2-5, so the J call may be wrong. This CDR3 contains 16 residues. Germline lookup yields CDR1 WNHNN and CDR2 SYGVQD (reference sequence). Here the CDR3 DNA reads TGCGCCAGCAGTGAGTCAGGGGGGACGACTCGGGAGACCCAGTACTTC. This codes for CASSESGGTTRETQYF.

The chain employs TRBV6-2 or TRBV6-3 and TRBJ2-1, with 7 bases lining up with TRBD2. Losses at the gene ends were 6 bases for V and 13 bases for J; bases not matched to a gene: 3. This CDR3 region has 10 residues. The germline CDR1 and CDR2 sequences are MNHEY and SVGEGT. This CDR3 reads CASRGGTQFF. The CDR3 DNA reads TGTGCCAGCAGGGGGGGGACCCAGTTCTTC.

This clonotype was recorded a few times. J is TRBJ2-4 and V is TRBV7-2; 9 positions agree with TRBD1. The J call may not be correct, given that the DNA end is closer to TRBJ2-7. Germline V gives CDR1 SGHTA, CDR2 FQGNSA. The CDR3 runs to 15 residues. This CDR3 reads CASSSSDRGIHEQYF. CDR3 coding DNA: TGTGCCAGCAGCTCGTCGGACAGGGGCATACACGAGCAGTACTTC.

This clonotype was observed a few times. The genes are TRBV10-3 and TRBJ2-7; D possibly corresponds to TRBD2 (6 bases). The germline gives CDR1 ENHRY, CDR2 SYGVKD. Trimming removed 4 bases from V and 3 bases from J, with 13 bases in between. The CDR3 has 14 residues. CDR3: CAISVGRAFYEQYF. In DNA, the CDR3 is TGTGCCATCAGTGTCGGGAGAGCCTTCTACGAGCAGTACTTC.

The CDR3 sequence is CASSLQGPNSPLHF. In DNA, the CDR3 is TGCGCCAGCAGCTTGCAGGGGCCGAATTCACCCCTCCACTTT. The rearrangement links TRBV5-1 to TRBJ1-6; TRBD1 might be the D (6 bases). Trimming cost V 1 base and J 7 bases, with 9 bases left between them. Germline CDR1 reads SGHRS; CDR2 reads YFSETQ. The CDR3 has 14 residues. The variable domain in full, completed from reference TRBV5-1 and TRBJ1-6, reads KAGVTQTPRYLIKTRGQQVTLSCSPISGHRSVSWYQQTPGQGLQFLFEYFSETQRNKGNFPGRFSGRQFSNSRSEMNVSTLELGDSALYLCASSLQGPNSPLHFGNGTRLTVT.

This clonotype has a handful of counts. The chain employs TRBV4-2 and TRBJ1-2; D may be TRBD1 (6 bases). CDR3 length equals 16 residues. V shed 4 bases and J shed 4 bases, with 19 bases lying between them. CDR1 and CDR2 from the germline V gene are LGHNA and YNFKEQ. CDR3 sequence reads: CASSRGGEGGSYGYTF. The CDR3 nucleotides are TGTGCCAGCAGCCGCGGGGGGGAAGGGGGGAGCTATGGCTACACCTTC.

The chain combines TRBV4-2 with TRBJ2-3; tentatively, D is TRBD1 (6 bases). V was trimmed by 3 bases and J by 3 bases, leaving 7 bases between them. Germline lookup yields CDR1 LGHNA and CDR2 YNFKEQ. The CDR3 is 13 residues long. In DNA form, the CDR3 reads TGTGCCAGCAGCCACGACAGGACAGATACGCAGTATTTT. The encoded protein is CASSHDRTDTQYF.

The chain is built from TRBV20-1 and TRBJ1-1; D gene unclear. This CDR3 region has 12 residues. CDR1 and CDR2 from the germline V gene are DFQATT and SNEGSKA (reference sequence). V lost 5 bases and J lost 8, with 15 bases in between. CDR3 DNA sequence: TGCAGTGCTCCCAAGGTCTCCCTAGAAGCTTTCTTT. Its protein is CSAPKVSLEAFF.